The 2 T cell receptor beta chains reported below all come from one sample, sequenced in a study of patients and donors after allogeneic stem cell transplantation. TCRdb independently ran MiXCR on the RT-PCR reads; one entry per CDR3 protein. The table has some 960,000 distinct CDR3 sequences, about a sixth seen once. The source material was blood, either unsorted or a sorted T cell fraction (not recorded which). The receptors shown here come from a human donor who was either an allogeneic HSCT recipient or a stem cell or donor lymphocyte infusion donor (not recorded which). It is not recorded whose cells these are; they may come from a transplant donor.

The chain joins TRBV5-1 to TRBJ2-2; either TRBD1 or TRBD2 may fit D (5 bases each). Germline V gives CDR1 SGHRS, CDR2 YFSETQ. The CDR3 runs to 17 residues. The germline V and J ends were trimmed by 3 bases and 0 bases, with 15 bases remaining between them. The CDR3 protein is CASSSTPRGANTGELFF. The DNA of the CDR3 is TGCGCCAGCAGCTCCACCCCTCGGGGCGCGAACACCGGGGAGCTGTTTTTT.

V usage is TRBV2 and J usage is TRBJ1-6; 9 positions agree with TRBD1. The germline gives CDR1 SNHLY, CDR2 FYNNEI. V shed 6 bases and J 0 bases; nucleotides not matched to a gene: 12. This CDR3 is built from 19 residues. CDR3 DNA sequence: TGTGCCAGCAGCCTCAACAGGGGGCAGAGAAGCTCCTATAATTCACCCCTCCACTTT. Translating gives CASSLNRGQRSSYNSPLHF.